The source of this T cell receptor beta chain is a study of pediatric ulcerative colitis. Profiling relied on immunoSEQ multiplex PCR, and the TCRdb table lists in-frame clones only, not all of them. The profile covers roughly 60,000 clones, with more than 75% appearing a single time and approximately 1.5% taken by the ten largest. Study-wide points: A couple of rectal CDR3 clonotypes occurred in all ulcerative colitis patients.

The table lists this clone with a count of one. Antigen unknown. V gave up 6 bases and J gave up 0 bases, with 9 bases separating them. CDR1 and CDR2 from the germline V gene are MNHEY and SMNVEV (reference sequence). This CDR3 contains 14 residues. The chain carries TRBV27 and TRBJ1-3, with D uncertain. This receptor was identified in a boy younger than 18 who was a control in a study of pediatric ulcerative colitis. Sample: blood. As DNA, the CDR3 is TGTGCCAGCAGACGGACGTCCTCTGGAAACACCATATATTTT. Its translation is CASRRTSSGNTIYF.